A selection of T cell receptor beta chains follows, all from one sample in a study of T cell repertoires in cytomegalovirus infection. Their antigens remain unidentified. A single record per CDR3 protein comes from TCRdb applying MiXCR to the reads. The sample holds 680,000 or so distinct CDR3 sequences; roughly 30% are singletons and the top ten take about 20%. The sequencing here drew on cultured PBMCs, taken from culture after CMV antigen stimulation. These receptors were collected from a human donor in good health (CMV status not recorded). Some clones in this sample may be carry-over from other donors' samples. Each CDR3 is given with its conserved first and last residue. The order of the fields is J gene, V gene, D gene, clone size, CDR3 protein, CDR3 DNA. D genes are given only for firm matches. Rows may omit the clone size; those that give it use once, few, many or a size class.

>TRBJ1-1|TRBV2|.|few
CANPDYQGAFF
TGTGCCAACCCGGACTACCAAGGGGCTTTCTTT
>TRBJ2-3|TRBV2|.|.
CAGHRDPFTDTQYF
TGTGCCGGACATAGGGACCCCTTCACAGATACGCAGTATTTT
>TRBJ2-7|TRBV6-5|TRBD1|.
CASSVTGREQYF
TGTGCCAGCAGCGTGACAGGGCGGGAGCAGTACTTC
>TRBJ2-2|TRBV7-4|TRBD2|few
CASSDIGLAYAGELFF
TGTGCCAGCAGCGACATAGGACTAGCGTACGCCGGGGAGCTGTTTTTT
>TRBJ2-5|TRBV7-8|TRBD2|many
CASSSLAGQQTQYF
TGTGCCAGCAGCTCACTAGCGGGACAACAGACCCAGTACTTC
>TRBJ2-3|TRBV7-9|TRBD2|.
CASSPWASGGAGTQYF
TGTGCCAGCAGCCCCTGGGCTAGCGGGGGGGCCGGTACGCAGTATTTT
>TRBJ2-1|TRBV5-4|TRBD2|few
CASSLPRLAGGSNEQFF
TGTGCCAGCAGCTTGCCAAGACTAGCGGGGGGGAGCAATGAGCAGTTCTTC
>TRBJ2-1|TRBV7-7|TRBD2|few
CASSPNTLAANHNEQFF
TGTGCCAGCAGCCCTAACACCCTAGCGGCAAATCACAATGAGCAGTTCTTC
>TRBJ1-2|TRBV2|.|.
CASRNDERGGYTF
TGTGCCAGCAGGAACGACGAGAGAGGTGGCTACACCTTC
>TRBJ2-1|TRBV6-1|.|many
CASSTRQASYNEQFF
TGTGCCAGCAGTACCCGACAGGCTTCCTACAATGAGCAGTTCTTC
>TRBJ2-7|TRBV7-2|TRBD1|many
CASNRGGDSYEQYF
TGTGCCAGCAATCGAGGGGGCGACTCCTACGAGCAGTACTTC
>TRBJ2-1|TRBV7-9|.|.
CASSPLNNEQFF
TGTGCCAGCAGCCCCTTAAACAATGAGCAGTTCTTC
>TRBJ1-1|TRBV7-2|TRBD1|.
CASGGQVNTNTEAFF
TGTGCCAGCGGGGGACAGGTAAATACGAACACTGAAGCTTTCTTT
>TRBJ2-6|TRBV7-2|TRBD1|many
CASSLARQGASGANVLTF
TGTGCCAGCAGCTTAGCGAGACAGGGGGCCTCTGGGGCCAACGTCCTGACTTTC